The 26 T cell receptor beta chains listed next were all sequenced from one sample in a study of shared clonotypes between healthy human individuals. Produced via immunoSEQ multiplex PCR; TCRdb's table is partial and in-frame only. This repertoire shows about 2.1 million clones, just over 90% found once; its top ten account for more than 1.5%. Terminally differentiated effector memory CD45RA+ cells were excluded from the naive CD8 cells, which were CD45RO-negative and positively selected for CCR7. Sequenced sample: naive CD8+ T cells from PBMCs. Receptors were obtained from a man between 18 and 29 years old in good health. Some clones in this sample may be carry-over from other donors' samples.

This chain connects TRBV6-5 to TRBJ1-2; weak D call: TRBD1 (6 bases). The CDR3 runs to 14 residues. Germline V gene data show CDR1 as MNHEY and CDR2 as SVGAGI. V lost 0 bases to trimming and J lost 4 bases, with 9 bases between them. CDR3 sequence reads: CASSYSDSSYGYTF. As DNA, the CDR3 is TGTGCCAGCAGTTACTCGGACAGTTCCTATGGCTACACCTTC.

The CDR3 nucleotides read TGTGCCAGCAGCGAGCAGACAGGGAGGGACGAAAAACTGTTTTTT. Translating gives CASSEQTGRDEKLFF. The V call is TRBV5-6, the J call TRBJ1-4; 7 bases align to TRBD1. The CDR3 consists of 15 residues. V trimming: 4 bases; J trimming: 8 bases; junction bases outside the gene matches: 11. From germline, CDR1 is SGHDT and CDR2 YYEEEE. The variable domain in full, completed from reference TRBV5-6 and TRBJ1-4, reads DAGVTQSPTHLIKTRGQQVTLRCSPKSGHDTVSWYQQALGQGPQFIFQYYEEEERQRGNFPDRFSGHQFPNYSSELNVNALLLGDSALYLCASSEQTGRDEKLFFGSGTQLSVL.

This clone appeared once. The V call is TRBV19, the J call TRBJ2-7; TRBD2 matches 9 bases. Germline V gives CDR1 LNHDA, CDR2 SQIVND (reference sequence). This CDR3 comprises 15 residues. Trimming removed 6 bases from V and 4 bases from J; junction bases left unmatched: 10. The CDR3 region has the DNA TGTGCCAGTAGCCTCAGCGGGGGGAATCTATACGAGCAGTACTTC. Protein: CASSLSGGNLYEQYF.

V and J are TRBV4-2 and TRBJ1-2, with 7 positions matching TRBD1. The germline gives CDR1 LGHNA, CDR2 YNFKEQ. The CDR3 spans 17 residues. V was pared by 0 bases and J by 8 bases, with 15 bases of the junction left unmatched. CDR3 bases: TGTGCCAGCAGCCAAGAGATAGGACAGGACCTAGGTTGGGGCTACACCTTC. Protein product: CASSQEIGQDLGWGYTF.

V is TRBV4-3 and J is TRBJ1-1; D is unclear. V was shortened by 2 bases and J by 1 base, with 8 bases between the two germline ends. The CDR3 totals 14 residues. Per the germline V gene, CDR1 is LGHNA and CDR2 is YSLEER. CDR3 protein: CASSQTAGNTEAFF. The CDR3 bases are TGCGCCAGCAGCCAAACGGCCGGGAACACTGAAGCTTTCTTT.

The table lists this clone with a few counts. The chain couples TRBV7-9 to TRBJ1-2, with D maybe TRBD1 (6 bases). The germline V gene encodes CDR1 SEHNR and CDR2 FQNEAQ (reference sequence). This CDR3 is 16 amino acids long. Between the trimmed V and J ends, which lost 5 bases and 0 bases, there was a span of 16 bases. The CDR3, as DNA: TGTGCCAGCAGCCCTGGACAGACTGGACCTAACTATGGCTACACCTTC. This translates into CASSPGQTGPNYGYTF.

The CDR3 is CASSSGVHAGNEQFF. The DNA of the CDR3 is TGTGCCAGCAGCTCAGGGGTCCACGCGGGGAATGAGCAGTTCTTC. The rearrangement links TRBV5-8 to TRBJ2-1; D is tentatively TRBD1 or TRBD2 (6 bases each). CDR3 length: 15 residues. V lost 3 bases to trimming and J lost 7 bases, with 17 bases between them. Germline CDR1 SGHTS, CDR2 YDEGEE.

This sequence joins TRBV7-6 and TRBJ1-4; possibly TRBD1 for D (6 bases). The CDR3 is 15 amino acids. In germline, CDR1 is SGHVS, CDR2 FNYEAQ. V lost 5 bases and J lost 3, with 13 bases in between. As DNA, the CDR3 is TGTGCCAGCAGCCTACTTGACAGGCCTAATGAAAAACTGTTTTTT. This translates into CASSLLDRPNEKLFF.

The sample holds one count of this clone. The chain is built from TRBV13 and TRBJ2-5; TRBD2 matches 10 bases. This CDR3 has 17 residues. With 0 bases clipped from V and 2 bases from J, the junction kept 6 bases outside the gene matches. Looked up from germline, CDR1 is PRHDT and CDR2 is FYEKMQ (reference sequence). The CDR3 DNA follows: TGTGCCAGCAGCTTAGGACTAGCGGGAAGACCTCAAGAGACCCAGTACTTC. Amino acids: CASSLGLAGRPQETQYF.

The chain combines TRBV11-2 with TRBJ2-2; perhaps TRBD1 as D (6 bases). Germline CDR1 is SGHAT and CDR2 is FQNNGV. Trimming removed 1 base at V and 5 bases at J, with 14 bases between. The CDR3 contains 16 residues. This chain's CDR3 is CASSLVTGLRTGELFF. The CDR3 DNA is TGTGCCAGCAGCTTAGTAACAGGGCTGAGGACCGGGGAGCTGTTTTTT.

The chain recombines TRBV5-1 with TRBJ1-1; D is unclear. Germline V lookup: CDR1 SGHRS, CDR2 YFSETQ. This CDR3 comprises 15 residues. Trimming removed 2 bases from V and 1 base from J, with 12 bases in between. The CDR3 spells CASSFEAGWNTEAFF. CDR3 DNA: TGCGCCAGCAGCTTCGAAGCAGGTTGGAACACTGAAGCTTTCTTT.

This clone was seen a handful of times. DNA of the CDR3: TGCGCCAGCAGCCAAAGACTTCCGGATCAGCCCCAGCATTTT. It yields the protein CASSQRLPDQPQHF. V and J are TRBV4-1 and TRBJ1-5; D is unclear. V was trimmed by 2 bases and J by 5 bases, leaving 10 bases between them. Germline lookup yields CDR1 MGHRA and CDR2 YSYEKL. The CDR3 covers 14 residues.

This chain joins TRBV7-9 and TRBJ2-5; D might be TRBD1 (5 bases). V lost 6 bases, J lost 5 bases, and 13 bases lay in between. There are 13 residues in the CDR3. Germline CDR1 is SEHNR and CDR2 is FQNEAQ (reference sequence). The CDR3 DNA reads TGTGCCAGCAGAGAAAGACAGATCGAGACCCAGTACTTC. Protein product: CASRERQIETQYF.

The gene calls are TRBV29-1 and TRBJ2-1, with a weak D call TRBD1 (5 bases). Germline V gene sequence: CDR1 SQVTM, CDR2 ANQGSEA. This CDR3 contains 13 residues. Trimming took off 1 base at V and 4 bases at J, with 8 bases between the two ends. The chain's CDR3 is CSVEGQKYNEQFF. The CDR3 nucleotides are TGCAGCGTTGAAGGACAGAAATACAATGAGCAGTTCTTC.

Of note for this clone: This CDR3 is missing its conserved last phenylalanine or tryptophan, likely due to a read error. It is unclear where the CDR3 begins or ends on the DNA, so no DNA is shown, and the CDR3 is as TCRdb lists it. The rearrangement uses TRBV5-1 and TRBJ2-7. Germline V gives CDR1 SGHRS, CDR2 YFSETQ. The CDR3 is 9 residues long, counting both termini. The CDR3 reads CASSLPGPL.

To note about this clone: Other DNA sequences in the sample encode the same CDR3. This chain uses TRBV28 with TRBJ1-5, with no clear D. This CDR3 comprises 14 residues. The germline CDR1 and CDR2 sequences are MDHEN and SYDVKM. The germline V and J ends were trimmed by 2 bases and 2 bases, with 7 bases remaining between them. The CDR3 sequence is CASSLSGGNQPQHF. The CDR3 bases are TGTGCCAGCAGTTTAAGTGGGGGCAATCAGCCCCAGCATTTT. The full variable domain, its missing parts supplied by reference TRBV28 and TRBJ1-5, is DVKVTQSSRYLVKRTGEKVFLECVQDMDHENMFWYRQDPGLGLRLIYFSYDVKMKEKGDIPEGYSVSREKKERFSLILESASTNQTSMYLCASSLSGGNQPQHFGDGTRLSIL.

This chain connects TRBV15 to TRBJ1-4, with TRBD1 as a possible D gene (5 bases). V shed 3 bases and J shed 5 bases, with 10 bases lying between them. Germline CDR1 is LNHNV and CDR2 is YYDKDF (reference sequence). The CDR3 extends over 14 amino acids. The CDR3 DNA sequence: TGTGCCACCAGCAGTGGGGGATCGAATGAAAAACTGTTTTTT. Residues: CATSSGGSNEKLFF.

The CDR3: CASGDGSTGVYEQYF. The CDR3 coding sequence is TGTGCCAGCGGGGACGGGAGTACAGGGGTCTACGAGCAGTACTTC. The genes are TRBV27 and TRBJ2-7; tentative D call: TRBD1 (7 bases). The CDR3 extends over 15 amino acids. Germline V gene data show CDR1 as MNHEY and CDR2 as SMNVEV (reference sequence). V lost 8 bases and J 3 bases, leaving 20 bases between the germline ends.

This rearrangement joins TRBV27 to TRBJ2-3; D might be TRBD1 or TRBD2, each matching 5 bases. Germline CDR1 reads MNHEY; CDR2 reads SMNVEV (reference sequence). V was cut by 4 bases and J by 2 bases, with 16 bases left in between. CDR3 length: 16 amino acids. The CDR3 bases are TGTGCCAGCAGTTCATCATCCGGGACCTACACAGATACGCAGTATTTT. Translated, it gives CASSSSSGTYTDTQYF.

The chain combines TRBV28 with TRBJ2-5; 9 nucleotides agree with TRBD2. This CDR3 comprises 13 residues. The germline V gene has CDR1 MDHEN and CDR2 SYDVKM. With V trimmed by 3 bases and J by 8 bases, 4 bases remained unmatched. The CDR3 region has the DNA TGTGCCAGCAGTTTTGGGCTAGCGGGAACCCAGTACTTC. Translating gives CASSFGLAGTQYF.

The chain uses TRBV7-9 and TRBJ2-1; D tentatively reads TRBD1 or TRBD2 (5 bases each). V dropped 5 bases and J dropped 5 bases, with 22 bases sitting between them. CDR1 is SEHNR and CDR2 is FQNEAQ in the germline V gene (reference sequence). This CDR3 is built from 17 residues. The CDR3 region has the DNA TGTGCCAGCAGCCAGACCTTATGGGGGAGTGGGAACAATGAGCAGTTCTTC. Translation gives CASSQTLWGSGNNEQFF.

The gene calls are TRBV27 and TRBJ2-3, with 7 bases aligning to TRBD2. In germline, CDR1 is MNHEY, CDR2 SMNVEV (reference sequence). After removal of 3 bases from V and 5 bases from J, the junction contained 11 bases not matched to a gene. The CDR3 is 16 residues long. CDR3: CASSFSAGELIDTQYF. The CDR3 nucleotides are TGTGCCAGCAGTTTCTCTGCGGGGGAGCTAATAGATACGCAGTATTTT.

The J gene is TRBJ2-7, the V gene TRBV27, with D uncertain. Germline CDR1 is MNHEY and CDR2 is SMNVEV (reference sequence). CDR3 length: 13 residues. Trimming stripped 5 bases from V and 2 bases from J, with 10 bases between. The CDR3 nucleotides are TGTGCCAGCAGTCCCCCTTTTACCTACGAGCAGTACTTC. Translated: CASSPPFTYEQYF.

The chain recombines TRBV5-1 with TRBJ2-7, with D possibly TRBD1 on 6 matching bases. Germline V CDR1 and CDR2: SGHRS, YFSETQ. V lost 2 bases to trimming and J lost 5 bases, with 14 bases between them. The CDR3 runs to 14 residues. The CDR3 bases are TGCGCCAGCAGCTTCCCTACCTCAGGGGACGAGCAGTACTTC. Its translation: CASSFPTSGDEQYF.

With regard to this clone: The same CDR3 also results from other DNA sequences found in this sample. CDR3 sequence (DNA): TGTGCCAGCAGTTCGGGACTTTCACTATACGAGCAGTACTTC. Translated: CASSSGLSLYEQYF. This rearrangement joins TRBV27 to TRBJ2-7, with D perhaps TRBD2 (6 bases). CDR3 size: 14 residues. CDR1 and CDR2 (germline): MNHEY, SMNVEV (reference sequence). Trimming took 4 bases from V and 4 from J, leaving 14 bases between them.

The chain carries TRBV29-1 and TRBJ2-1; unclear D gene. CDR3 length: 13 amino acids. V was pared by 4 bases and J by 9 bases, with 16 bases between. Germline values: CDR1 SQVTM, CDR2 ANQGSEA. CDR3 sequence reads: CSVGTFSPGEQFF. In nucleotides, the CDR3 is TGCAGCGTTGGGACGTTCAGCCCCGGTGAGCAGTTCTTC.